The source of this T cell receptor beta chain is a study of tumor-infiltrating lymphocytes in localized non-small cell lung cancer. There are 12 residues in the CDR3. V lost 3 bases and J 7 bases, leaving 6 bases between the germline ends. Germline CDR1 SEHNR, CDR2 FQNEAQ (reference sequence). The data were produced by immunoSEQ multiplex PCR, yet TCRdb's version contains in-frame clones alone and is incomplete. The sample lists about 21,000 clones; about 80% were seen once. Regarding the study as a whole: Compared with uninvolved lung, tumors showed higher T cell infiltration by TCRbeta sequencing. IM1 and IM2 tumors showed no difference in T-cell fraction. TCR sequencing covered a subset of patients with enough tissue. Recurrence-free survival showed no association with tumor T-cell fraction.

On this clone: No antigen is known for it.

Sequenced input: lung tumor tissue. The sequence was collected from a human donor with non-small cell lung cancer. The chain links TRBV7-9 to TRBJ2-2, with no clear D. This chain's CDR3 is CASSFSGGELFF. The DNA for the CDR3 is TGTGCCAGCAGCTTTTCGGGCGGGGAGCTGTTTTTT.